This is a list of T cell receptor beta chains from one sample in a study of regulatory T cells in long-lasting Graves disease. TCRdb processed the multiplex PCR reads anew with MiXCR; each CDR3 protein has one entry. The sample lists approximately 390,000 distinct CDR3 sequences; roughly 16% were seen once. The sample was also linked to a second study, of T cells in Graves' hyperthyroidism and ophthalmopathy.

The source material was peripheral blood mononuclear cells (PBMCs), sampled at new diagnosis, from a patient treated with antithyroid drugs. Receptors originate from a woman between 18 and 30 years old with Graves disease. Both conserved end residues are part of each CDR3. Fields, in order: J gene, clone size, V gene, D gene, CDR3 DNA, CDR3 protein. The D gene is left open where the match is weak. For some rows the clone size is stated as once, few or many, or as a class when expanded; others skip it.

TRBJ1-2,.,TRBV2,.,TGTGCCAGCAGGGGGCTTGGGGGATCCATTGGTGGCTACACCTTC,CASRGLGGSIGGYTF
TRBJ2-7,.,TRBV19,TRBD1,TGTGCCAGTGGTATAGGGGACAGGGGCGAGCAGTACTTC,CASGIGDRGEQYF
TRBJ2-3,.,TRBV27,TRBD2,TGTGCCAGCAATCTAGCGGGGGCCTCCACAGATACGCAGTATTTT,CASNLAGASTDTQYF
TRBJ2-7,many,TRBV6-1,TRBD1,TGTGCCAGCAGTACTTTGTCCGGGACAGGGTTCGACGAGCAGTACTTC,CASSTLSGTGFDEQYF
TRBJ2-3,.,TRBV12-3/TRBV12-4,TRBD2,TGTGCCAGCAGCCCCCGGACTAGCGGGAGCGGCACAGATACGCAGTATTTT,CASSPRTSGSGTDTQYF
TRBJ2-1,many,TRBV7-3,.,TGTGCCAGCAGCCCCGGGCCCCATGAGCAGTTCTTC,CASSPGPHEQFF
TRBJ1-4,few,TRBV9,.,TGTGCCAGCAGCGTCGAACCCAACAATGAAAAACTGTTTTTT,CASSVEPNNEKLFF
TRBJ1-6,many,TRBV2,.,TGTGCCAGCAGGAGCTCCTATAATTCACCCCTCCACTTT,CASRSSYNSPLHF
TRBJ2-1,many,TRBV11-1,.,TGTGCCAGCAGCTTTAACTACAATGAGCAGTTCTTC,CASSFNYNEQFF
TRBJ2-1,.,TRBV6-5,.,TGTGCCAGCAGTTACTCAGCGGACAATGAGCAGTTCTTC,CASSYSADNEQFF
TRBJ2-5,.,TRBV6-1,.,TGTGCCCTCAAGGTTTCCCTGTGGGGGACCCAGTACTTC,CALKVSLWGTQYF
TRBJ1-4,.,TRBV19,TRBD1,TGTGCCAGTAGTATAAAGCGCGGGACAGGGCGCGAAAAACTGTTTTTT,CASSIKRGTGREKLFF
TRBJ1-4,many,TRBV7-9,.,TGTGCCAGCAGCCTTGTGTGGGGGCGAGATAATGAAAAACTGTTTTTT,CASSLVWGRDNEKLFF
TRBJ1-1,many,TRBV7-3,TRBD1,TGTGCCAGCAGCGATGGGACAGGCAATGAAGCTTTCTTT,CASSDGTGNEAFF
TRBJ1-1,.,TRBV7-6,.,TGTGCCAGCAGCGCCACAGAGAGACCGAACACTGAAGCTTTCTTT,CASSATERPNTEAFF
TRBJ2-2,many,TRBV13,.,TGTGCCAGCAGCTCCCTCTTTACCGGGGGCCTTAACACCGGGGAGCTGTTTTTT,CASSSLFTGGLNTGELFF
TRBJ1-2,many,TRBV11-2,.,TGTGCCAGCAGCCCGCACATCTATGGCTACACCTTC,CASSPHIYGYTF
TRBJ2-4,many,TRBV6-1,.,TGTGCCAGCAGTGAAGGAGCGCATGGAGGCATTCAGTACTTC,CASSEGAHGGIQYF
TRBJ2-1,.,TRBV20-1,TRBD2,TGCAGTGCCACGATGACAGCGGGGGGCCCTTTGGATGAGCAGTTCTTC,CSATMTAGGPLDEQFF
TRBJ2-3,.,TRBV4-2,.,TGTGCCAGCAGCCATTCCGAACGCCGGGACTCCATCACAGATACGCAGTATTTT,CASSHSERRDSITDTQYF
TRBJ2-2,many,TRBV20-1,TRBD2,TGCAGTGCTAGGAGGCTAGCGGGAGCTGGGACCGGGGAGCTGTTTTTT,CSARRLAGAGTGELFF
TRBJ1-4,.,TRBV9,.,TGTGCCAGCAGCGTCGGCAGCGGAACAACTAATGAAAAACTGTTTTTT,CASSVGSGTTNEKLFF
TRBJ2-3,.,TRBV7-9,TRBD2,TGTGCCAGCCAAAAGTCACTAGCGGGGGGTACAGATACGCAGTATTTT,CASQKSLAGGTDTQYF
TRBJ2-7,.,TRBV10-1,.,TGCGCCAGCAGTGAGTCCGGGGTCTCCTACGAGCAGTACTTC,CASSESGVSYEQYF
TRBJ2-2,few,TRBV3-1,.,TGTGCCAGCAGCCAAGAATCGACCCCGGGAACCGGGGAGCTGTTTTTT,CASSQESTPGTGELFF
TRBJ1-5,few,TRBV5-5,.,TGTGCCAGCAGCTTGGCCGGCAGGGTAATGAGTCAGCCCCAGCATTTT,CASSLAGRVMSQPQHF
TRBJ2-5,.,TRBV9,TRBD1,TGTGCCAGCAGCGTAACGGGACAGGAAGAGACCCAGTACTTC,CASSVTGQEETQYF
TRBJ2-7,many,TRBV20-1,.,TGCAGTGCTAGACCTCAGGCCTACGAGCAGTACTTC,CSARPQAYEQYF
TRBJ2-1,many,TRBV5-1,.,TGCGCCAGCAGCTCGTATCGTGGGGGCCGGAGGGGGGATGAGCAGTTCTTC,CASSSYRGGRRGDEQFF